This TCR beta chain came from a study of post-analysis software for immune sequencing data. Libraries were made from TCR beta cDNA, and they carried unique molecular identifiers. TCRdb reprocessed the PCR reads via MiXCR and lists one record per CDR3 protein. The table has hundreds of thousands of distinct CDR3 sequences, roughly 50% seen once. This clonotype occurred a few times. Its antigen is unknown. Whole-study results and caveats: Among roughly five TRBV segments more frequent in patients than controls were TRBV5-6, TRBV5-1 and TRBV20-1.

The ends were cut back, 4 bases at V and 11 bases at J, with 24 bases in the middle. The CDR3 consists of 15 residues. CDR1 SGHKS and CDR2 YYEKEE come from the germline V gene (reference sequence). Sequenced: blood. The chain employs TRBV5-5 and TRBJ2-5, with D possibly being TRBD2 (6 bases). The origin of this receptor is a girl between 5 and 17 years old with multiple sclerosis. The CDR3 nucleotides read TGTGCCAGCAGCCCCCAGTCCGCCCTGCCGGGAGAGCAGTACTTC. Translation: CASSPQSALPGEQYF.